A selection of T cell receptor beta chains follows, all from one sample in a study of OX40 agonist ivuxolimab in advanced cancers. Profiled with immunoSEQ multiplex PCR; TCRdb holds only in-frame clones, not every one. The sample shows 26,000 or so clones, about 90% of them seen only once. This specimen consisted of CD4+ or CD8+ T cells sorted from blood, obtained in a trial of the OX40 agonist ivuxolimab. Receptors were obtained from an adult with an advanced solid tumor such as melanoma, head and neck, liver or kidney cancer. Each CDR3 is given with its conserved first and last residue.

CASSLGGDNEQFF,TRBV19,TRBJ2-1
CSGQRQGNTEAFF,TRBV29-1,TRBJ1-1
CATPPLGLNFDEQFF,TRBV6-1,TRBJ2-1
CASSLGLLGQPQHF,TRBV28,TRBJ1-5
CASSYNDRRTEAFF,TRBV6-5,TRBJ1-1
CASRDSLNTEAFF,TRBV19,TRBJ1-1
CASSLTGPHYGYTF,TRBV7-9,TRBJ1-2
CASSSFNSYNEQFF,TRBV5-6,TRBJ2-1
CASSLLPTTDTSYNEQFF,TRBV7-9,TRBJ2-1
CASSLRVPAEQYF,TRBV11-2,TRBJ2-7
CASRTSENEQFF,TRBV7-9,TRBJ2-1
CASRGEGRRGIGELFF,TRBV9,TRBJ2-2
CASSDYYDRGIGELFF,TRBV6-1,TRBJ2-2
CASSLEAWTGSYGYTF,TRBV7-9,TRBJ1-2
CASRPRAPSNQPQHF,TRBV28,TRBJ1-5
CASSQNTQGIWGYTF,TRBV4-3,TRBJ1-2
CASSQILSGGYNEQFF,TRBV4-1,TRBJ2-1
CASSYPTSGIDEQYF,TRBV6-5,TRBJ2-7
CASSSKGFYGYTF,TRBV2,TRBJ1-2
CASSSPGNEQFF,TRBV27,TRBJ2-1
CASSSRGSRYGYTF,TRBV27,TRBJ1-2
CASSLDAGFYEQYF,TRBV7-8,TRBJ2-7
CASSQDYPGTGDTGELFF,TRBV4-2,TRBJ2-2
CASSHTGVNTEAFF,TRBV7-6,TRBJ1-1
CASSQGAGTGVANEQFF,TRBV14,TRBJ2-1
CATISGTSIYNEQFF,TRBV10-3,TRBJ2-1
CASSIGGQATYEQYF,TRBV27,TRBJ2-7
CASTSHLSGSPYNEQFF,TRBV28,TRBJ2-1
CASSVGSGGYNSPLHF,TRBV9,TRBJ1-6
CSVEETEAFF,TRBV29-1,TRBJ1-1
CASSLSDSASTEAFF,TRBV28,TRBJ1-1
CASSVGGLYQPQHF,TRBV9,TRBJ1-5
CATSRRGTKLAGVGTDTQYF,TRBV15,TRBJ2-3
CASSLPSSSAKVGRGAVF,TRBV25-1,TRBJ2-2
CASSLGAAGFLSYEQYF,TRBV11-2,TRBJ2-7
CASSPYRGSNTEAFF,TRBV6-5,TRBJ1-1
CASSRGRGVDTQYF,TRBV10-2,TRBJ2-3
CASTLLGSYNEQFF,TRBV10-2,TRBJ2-1
CASSLVRTGGEQYF,TRBV7-9,TRBJ2-7
CAWSVGTGYQPQHF,TRBV30,TRBJ1-5
CASSYFRQGRETQYF,TRBV6-5,TRBJ2-5
CASRLAGSDREQYF,TRBV27,TRBJ2-7
CASSVDAVNNDEQYF,TRBV9,TRBJ2-7
CASRPPRESPLHF,TRBV28,TRBJ1-6
CASSEWGRGSGTDTQYF,TRBV6-1,TRBJ2-3
CASSGSDRELFF,TRBV25-1,TRBJ2-2
CASSRDFLTGELFF,TRBV10-1,TRBJ2-2
CASSLGRLQYF,TRBV27,TRBJ2-3
CASSPAQGNIYNEQFF,TRBV19,TRBJ2-1
CASSLVSYEQYF,TRBV28,TRBJ2-7
CASSPLAGVTFF,TRBV7-2,TRBJ2-1
CASSVGGGNYGYTF,TRBV9,TRBJ1-2
CASSPRGIYEQYF,TRBV27,TRBJ2-7
CASSRYSVGLNEQYF,TRBV14,TRBJ2-7
CASSLYAGYEQYF,TRBV5-6,TRBJ2-7